Listed below are T cell receptor beta chains from one sample, sequenced in a study of OX40 agonist ivuxolimab in advanced cancers. The method was immunoSEQ multiplex PCR; TCRdb's version includes in-frame clones alone and lacks a portion of them. The sample holds about 92,000 clones, 70% to 85% seen once. The sequenced sample was CD4+ or CD8+ T cells sorted from blood, obtained in a trial of the OX40 agonist ivuxolimab. These receptors were taken from an adult with an advanced solid tumor such as melanoma, head and neck, liver or kidney cancer. The CDR3 runs from the conserved cysteine through the conserved F or W. A D gene is named only where the DNA matches it firmly. Where a row states a size, it is once, few, many or the class of an expanded clone; other rows omit it.

>TRBJ1-4|.|.|TRBV5-1
TGCGCCAGCAGAGAAGGTGATGAAAAACTGTTTTTT
CASREGDEKLFF
>TRBJ1-3|.|.|TRBV7-8
TGTGCCAGCAGCTTAGACGGGCCCAAGCCTTACTCTGGAAACACCATATATTTT
CASSLDGPKPYSGNTIYF
>TRBJ1-3|.|.|TRBV7-8
TGTGCCAGCAGCTTAGGGACAGTAGCTTCGGACACCATATATTTT
CASSLGTVASDTIYF
>TRBJ2-7|few|.|TRBV12-2
TGTGCAAGTCACCAAGATCGGACAGGGTCCTACGAGCAGTACTTC
CASHQDRTGSYEQYF
>TRBJ2-3|.|.|TRBV11-2
TGTGCCAGCAGCTTCCGGGATCCTCCCTTGGATACGCAGTATTTT
CASSFRDPPLDTQYF
>TRBJ2-7|once|.|TRBV10-3
TGTGCCATCAGTGGATCCTACGAGCAGTACTTC
CAISGSYEQYF
>TRBJ1-1|.|.|TRBV7-2
TGTGCCAGCAGGGGGCTGGTGAGAACTGAAGCTTTCTTT
CASRGLVRTEAFF
>TRBJ2-7|.|TRBD2|TRBV15
TGTGCCACCAGCAGGGAGACTAGCGGATCCTACGAGCAGTACTTC
CATSRETSGSYEQYF
>TRBJ2-5|once|.|TRBV18
TGTGCCAGCACCGGGACTCGGGAGGAGACCCAGTACTTC
CASTGTREETQYF
>TRBJ2-5|.|TRBD2|TRBV7-9
TGTGCCAGCAGCTTAGGGGGGGGAGAGACCCAGTACTTC
CASSLGGGETQYF
>TRBJ2-7|.|TRBD2|TRBV7-9
TGTGCCAGCAGCCCGGGGGGGGCCTCCTCCTACGAGCAGTACTTC
CASSPGGASSYEQYF
>TRBJ1-5|few|.|TRBV7-9
TGTGCCAGCAGTAATGGGGGAAATCAGCCCCAGCATTTT
CASSNGGNQPQHF
>TRBJ2-7|.|.|TRBV5-6
TGTGCCAGCAGCTCCAGGGTGGGGGAGCAGTACTTC
CASSSRVGEQYF
>TRBJ2-5|.|.|TRBV21-1
TGTGCCAGCAGCAAGGTCTGCGTAGCGGGATATCCCGAGACCCAGTACTTC
CASSKVCVAGYPETQYF
>TRBJ2-7|.|.|TRBV9
TGTGCCAGCAGCGTAGGGTGGGGGGGCCGGTACGAGCAGTACTTC
CASSVGWGGRYEQYF
>TRBJ2-3|.|TRBD2|TRBV7-3
TGTGCCAGCAGGGCGAGCGGGGGGGCCCCAGATACGCAGTATTTT
CASRASGGAPDTQYF
>TRBJ1-2|.|.|TRBV29-1
TGCAGCGTTGACGACCCCACCACTTCCATCTATGGCTACACCTTC
CSVDDPTTSIYGYTF
>TRBJ2-3|once|TRBD2|TRBV4-3
TGCGCCAGCAGCCAAGGGACTAGCCTCCCAGATACGCAGTATTTT
CASSQGTSLPDTQYF
>TRBJ1-1|.|.|TRBV13
TGTGCCAGCAGCGGTTCGGGAGAGGGCTGGGGCACTGAAGCTTTCTTT
CASSGSGEGWGTEAFF
>TRBJ1-3|.|.|TRBV2
TGTGCCAGCAGTCTTACAGGGAGCTCTGGAAACACCATATATTTT
CASSLTGSSGNTIYF
>TRBJ2-2|.|.|TRBV7-9
TGTGCCAGCAGCTTGAATCAGGGAGGCACCGGGGAGCTGTTTTTT
CASSLNQGGTGELFF
>TRBJ2-3|.|TRBD2|TRBV5-1
TGCGCCAGCAGCTCCCTAGCGGGTAATTCAGATACGCAGTATTTT
CASSSLAGNSDTQYF
>TRBJ2-3|.|.|TRBV7-9
TGTGCCAGCAGCTTAGACGCCAGGGTTCAGTATTTT
CASSLDARVQYF
>TRBJ2-1|.|.|TRBV5-1
TGCGCCAGCAGCTTGGGGCAGGGTGTTGGCGATGAGCAGTTCTTC
CASSLGQGVGDEQFF
>TRBJ2-3|.|TRBD1|TRBV5-6
TGTGCCAGCAGCTCAGGACAGGGGTCAGATACGCAGTATTTT
CASSSGQGSDTQYF
>TRBJ2-7|.|.|TRBV19
TGTGCCAGTACCCGTGGAGGGTCCTACGAGCAGTACTTC
CASTRGGSYEQYF
>TRBJ2-4|few|.|TRBV9
TGTGCCAGCAGCGCTTCTCTCGGCAGTGCCATTCAGTACTTC
CASSASLGSAIQYF
>TRBJ2-3|few|TRBD1|TRBV7-9
TGTGCCAGCAGCACTCGACAGGGGGCGGGAGATACGCAGTATTTT
CASSTRQGAGDTQYF
>TRBJ1-5|.|.|TRBV4-2
TGTGCCAGCAGCCCCGAGGGCCGTCAGCCCCAGCATTTT
CASSPEGRQPQHF
>TRBJ1-3|.|.|TRBV19
TGTGCCAGTAGTATAGACCCGGGAAACACCATATATTTT
CASSIDPGNTIYF
>TRBJ2-2|.|.|TRBV9
TGTGCCAGCAGCGAACTAGCTGGCACCGGGGAGCTGTTTTTT
CASSELAGTGELFF
>TRBJ2-5|.|TRBD1|TRBV5-1
TGCGCCAGCAGCCTCCCCGGGACAGACCAAGAGACCCAGTACTTC
CASSLPGTDQETQYF
>TRBJ1-2|few|.|TRBV6-5
TGTGCCAGCACCCCATTGACAGGACCAGTGCGGGGCTACACCTTC
CASTPLTGPVRGYTF
>TRBJ1-4|.|.|TRBV4-1
TGCGCCAGCAGCCAAAAGGGGGGGGAGAATGAAAAACTGTTTTTT
CASSQKGGENEKLFF
>TRBJ2-5|.|.|TRBV11-1
TGTGCCAGCAGCTTCAGGGAGCGAGAGACCCAGTACTTC
CASSFRERETQYF
>TRBJ2-1|.|TRBD1|TRBV6-1
TGTGCCAGCGGGACAGCAACTAGATCCTACAATGAGCAGTTCTTC
CASGTATRSYNEQFF
>TRBJ2-5|.|TRBD1|TRBV7-2
TGTGCCAGCAGCTTAGGGGGGACAGGGTATGGAGAGACCCAGTACTTC
CASSLGGTGYGETQYF
>TRBJ1-4|few|TRBD1|TRBV2
TGTGCCAGCAGTGGGACAGGGAACGAAAAACTGTTTTTT
CASSGTGNEKLFF
>TRBJ2-7|.|TRBD1|TRBV29-1
TGCAGCGTCACCCGGGACAGGGGATACGAGCAGTACTTC
CSVTRDRGYEQYF
>TRBJ1-5|.|.|TRBV2
TGTGCCAGCAGTTTTAGACGGGGCGAGCCCCAGCATTTT
CASSFRRGEPQHF
>TRBJ1-1|.|.|TRBV6-1
TGTGCCAGCACCAGGGGCGAAAGGGCTGAAGCTTTCTTT
CASTRGERAEAFF
>TRBJ2-5|.|.|TRBV1
TGCACCAGCAGCCAGGGCAGTCGTTCCGTGGAAGAGACCCAGTACTTC
CTSSQGSRSVEETQYF
>TRBJ2-7|.|TRBD1|TRBV19
TGTGCCAGTACCCTGGGGACAGCCTACGAGCAGTACTTC
CASTLGTAYEQYF
>TRBJ1-6|.|.|TRBV11-2
TGTGCCAGCAGCTTCGATAGGTCCTATAATTCACCCCTCCACTTT
CASSFDRSYNSPLHF
>TRBJ1-1|once|.|TRBV6-5
TGTGCCAGCAGTTACCTGGCGGACACTGAAGCTTTCTTT
CASSYLADTEAFF
>TRBJ1-1|.|.|TRBV27
TGTGCCAGCAGTTCCCGGACCGGGTCTTGGACTGAAGCTTTCTTT
CASSSRTGSWTEAFF
>TRBJ2-3|.|.|TRBV27
TGTGCCAGCAGTGCCTTGGGTTTGACAGATACGCAGTATTTT
CASSALGLTDTQYF
>TRBJ2-7|.|TRBD2|TRBV27
TGTGCCAGCAGCCCGGGGGGACTTACAAGCTACGAGCAGTACTTC
CASSPGGLTSYEQYF
>TRBJ1-5|.|.|TRBV6-5
TGTGCCAGCAGAGCCGGGGCCCAAGGCAATCAGCCCCAGCATTTT
CASRAGAQGNQPQHF
>TRBJ1-1|.|.|TRBV5-1
TGCGCCAGCAGCTTGGTTGGGGATACTGAAGCTTTCTTT
CASSLVGDTEAFF